This TCR beta chain comes out of a study of cytomegalovirus exposure and HLA in healthy donors (dated by TCRdb to the late 2010s). At the level of the whole study: According to an earlier analysis of a few hundred of the donors, some 170 million T cells yielded over 100 million unique TCR beta sequences and approximately 300 Gb of sequence data. An early release covering about 600 HLA-typed donors comprised approximately 300 gigabases of sequencing data and around 80 million unique TCR sequences. Among the roughly 400 genotyped donors, approximately 76% belonged to the genetic ancestry cluster associated with self-reported Caucasian donors. The study aimed to test whether cataloging public T cell receptors could reveal signatures of past pathogen exposure. The study used immunosequencing to profile the T cell repertoires of some 600 subjects and linked those repertoires to cytomegalovirus serostatus. Along with the roughly 670-subject first cohort, a separate validation cohort of over a hundred different subjects was used. To predict cytomegalovirus infection status, the study brought together high-throughput TCR immunosequencing, statistical association of individual TCRs with disease status, and machine learning. In a later analysis, previously published TCR beta repertoires from 550 to 750 donors were re-analyzed and high-resolution HLA genotyping was added so that TCR occurrence patterns could be studied. In the later analysis, no new phenotypic data were used to find candidate immune exposures; instead, reliance was placed on TCR beta sequences and their occurrence across donors. An earlier analysis of 500 to 650 of the donors applied high-throughput TCR beta sequencing to assess whether each TCR beta V gene segment acted as functional or pseudogenic. Donor age, sex, ethnicity and CMV serostatus were collected together with the repertoire data. A later genetic analysis used genome-wide SNP genotypes for about 60% of the roughly 700 donors, treating that subset as a discovery cohort. Every discovery cohort repertoire had been produced on one sequencing platform. HLA typing covered class I and class II loci at four-digit resolution. Typing coverage varied by locus: about 620-630 donors for A, B, C, DRB1 and DQB1; 522 for DQA1; 606 for DPA1; roughly 470 for DPB1. Roughly 5 DR-DQ haplotypes were handled as single units for association and clustering, since linkage in the cohort was strong. On average, approximately 250,000 unique TCR beta nucleotide sequences were sequenced per donor among 350 to 400 genotyped donors of the cohort, with roughly 18% of those sequences being non-productive.

Study-wide findings and limitations: Correlated functional status among segregating V segments might be attributable to linkage disequilibrium, but an unknown experimental factor could not be ruled out. Immune exposure information for the cohort was limited to CMV serostatus. An association between a missense DCLRE1C variant and V-gene and J-gene trimming of TCR beta chains was found in a later genetic analysis and replicated in an independent cohort. The classifier was reported to diagnose cytomegalovirus status with high specificity and sensitivity in both the original and validation cohorts. Most TCR sequences were observed very rarely across donors, whereas some public TCRs were present in many individuals. A few of the identified cytomegalovirus-associated TCR beta chains were confirmed in vitro to be specific for cytomegalovirus antigens. In a later analysis, HLA-associated TCR beta chains were found to be more clonally expanded and to have lower generation probabilities than equally common non-associated chains. The authors suggested that the approach could potentially be generalized to other disease states and immunological phenotypes. The cohort was sequenced for TCR beta chains only, and without alpha or paired-chain data the features that could be detected were limited. A later analysis found that most CMV-associated TCR beta chains appeared HLA-restricted, with HLA associations seemingly driven largely by CMV exposure. A later analysis found that TCR association rates varied across HLA loci, with DRB1 alleles showing the most associated TCRs and HLA-C alleles the fewest. In an earlier analysis of around 600 of the donors, most TCR beta V segments were observed in productive rearrangements about 87% or about 30% of the time, broadly matching IMGT annotations. A further reported finding was that TCR beta sequences accurately predicted the HLA-A and HLA-B alleles for most subjects in the first cohort. According to a later analysis, parvovirus B19, influenza, CMV and Epstein-Barr virus appeared linked to several top co-occurrence clusters. According to a later genetic analysis, donors in an Asian-associated ancestry cluster had fewer N-insertions in productive TCRs than the approximately 650-donor mean. A cluster of highly shared sequence variants was judged likely to represent a technical artifact of the sequencing pipeline. The presence/absence analyses assumed that sequencing depth was roughly uniform across donors, and that assumption may not be true. The earlier analysis of 450 to 700 of the donors excluded some 15 rarely observed V segments, including chromosome 9 orphons, because counts were too low. Because some donors lacked HLA typing at each locus, the association tests relied only on the typed subset. When HLA alleles, especially DR and DQ, strongly co-occurred, attributing TCR associations to individual alleles was difficult. The study listed 150 to 200 TCR beta chains as associated with cytomegalovirus. Specific HLA alleles were associated with 15,000 to 20,000 TCR beta sequences at a false discovery rate of 0.05 in a later analysis. Because the 87-base-pair reads could not distinguish some IMGT-functional V segments, including TRBV6-2 and TRBV6-3, those segments were excluded.

A remark on this clone: There is no known antigen for this receptor. The sample holds no much larger clone one base away, and base qualities are not on file.

The cohort consisted of some 670 healthy bone marrow donors. Cohort members were all nominally healthy when sampled, although unrecorded immune exposures were likely present. The donor tested CMV seronegative and was one of the 352 seronegative cohort members. Every donor gave a peripheral blood sample, and the peripheral blood mononuclear cells from that sample were used for TCR beta sequencing. The Qiagen DNeasy Blood Extraction Kit was used to extract genomic DNA from the blood cell samples. V is cut by 2 bases and J by 0 bases, and the space between the germline ends is 18 bases. From the cysteine up to the phenylalanine, the CDR3 has a length of 18 residues. Of the read, only the CDR3 DNA is kept; its 54 bases are in frame from base 1. Per the germline V gene, SGHTS is the CDR1 and YDEGEE is the CDR2. The library was made by the immunoSEQ multiplex PCR assay. A mixture of 60 forward primers for TCR Vbeta segments and 13 reverse primers for TCR Jbeta segments was used in the multiplex PCR. Amplification of the CDR3 region of rearranged TCR beta genes was performed with a multiplex PCR assay on genomic DNA. The amplified TCR beta libraries were sequenced on the Illumina HiSeq System as 87-base-pair reads. On the study's bioinformatics: A later analysis counted some 74 million unique TCR beta chains across the approximately 700 repertoires, and around 9.9 million of these chains were shared by at least two donors. Raw reads were error-corrected and collapsed into unique sequences with a nearest-neighbor algorithm that merged closely related sequences to remove PCR and sequencing errors. To assign V, D and J gene segments, CDR3 sequences were aligned to IMGT reference sequences. For a sequence to be retained, a match of at least six nucleotides to both a V gene segment and a J gene segment was required. A rearrangement counted as productive if the CDR3 had no stop codons and remained in frame with V and J, and every other rearrangement counted as non-productive. CDR3 was defined by IMGT convention, running from the second conserved V-encoded cysteine to the conserved J-encoded phenylalanine. The earlier analysis of about 590 of the donors excluded sequences that lacked an unambiguous match to a single V gene segment. In an earlier analysis of about 590 of the donors, a V segment was called functional when productive rearrangements were above 56.7%, and segregating when the standard deviation between donors exceeded 5%. A statistical classification framework was built to diagnose cytomegalovirus status from the catalog of TCR beta chain sequences. V and J gene assignment, in a later analysis, came from comparing TCR nucleotide sequences with IMGT/GENE-DB human TR gene sequences. The TCRdist pipeline was used in a later analysis to assign CDR3 sequences and most-parsimonious VDJ recombination scenarios. In a later analysis, each TCR beta chain was defined by its CDR3 amino acid sequence together with its V-gene family, and reads without a unique V-gene family were excluded. A later analysis removed several hundred highly shared, low-generation-probability nucleotide sequences to deal with suspected cross-contamination and a sequencing artifact. For each public chain, a later analysis derived a clonal expansion index from normalized ranks of inferred template counts within each repertoire. A later analysis computed generation probabilities with a VDJ recombination model fitted to out-of-frame rearrangements, and checked the results against IGoR. In a later analysis, TCR-TCR, TCR-HLA and TCR-CMV co-occurrence was scored with hypergeometric tests, and a repertoire-size bias correction was applied to TCR pairs. False discovery rates were estimated in a later analysis by permuting HLA or CMV assignments 20 times. A later analysis grouped co-occurring TCRs with DBSCAN, adding TCRdist sequence similarity when clustering within HLA-allele-positive subsets. Co-occurrence clustering excluded repertoires with fewer than 30,000 or more than 120,000 public chains, plus five with anomalous nucleotide sharing. TCRdb limited this immuneACCESS table to in-frame rearrangements with V and J called. A share of clones is missing; checked studies link under half to unresolved V genes, and the rest is unexplained. Clone size and the V and J calls come from that table; the DNA yielded D and trimming. This sample is represented by around 160,000 clones; around 80% of them were singletons. Less than 2% of the sample is held by the ten biggest clonotypes.

Source material: PBMCs. In this chain, TRBV5-8 is recombined with TRBJ2-4; a tentative D match to TRBD2 spans 6 bases. The TCR originated in a woman aged 18-30 years in good health and CMV-seronegative. The CDR3 reads as follows: CASSFYVSRGLAKNIQYF. The nucleotide sequence reads as follows: TGTGCCAGCAGCTTTTATGTGAGTCGGGGGTTAGCCAAAAACATTCAGTACTTC.